Listed below are T cell receptor beta chains from one sample, sequenced in a study of shared clonotypes between healthy human individuals. Method: immunoSEQ multiplex PCR; TCRdb's copy keeps in-frame clones and lacks some. The sample carries over 2 million clones, roughly 96% recorded once. Sample: naive CD4+ T cells sorted from blood. The receptor source for this set is a man between 18 and 35 years old in good health. CDR3s include the opening cysteine and the closing phenylalanine or tryptophan. The order of the fields is CDR3 DNA, CDR3 protein, clone size, D gene, V gene, J gene. A D gene is named only where the DNA matches it firmly. Expanded clones are given a class, and other clones once, few, many or no size at all.

cdr3_nt: TGCGCCAGCAGCTTAGCCCCAGGGCAGGGGTACAATGAGCAGTTCTTC
cdr3_aa: CASSLAPGQGYNEQFF
clone_size: .
d_call: .
v_call: TRBV5-1
j_call: TRBJ2-1

cdr3_nt: TGTGCCAGCAGTGAAGCGCTACCAGCCTACGAGCAGTACTTC
cdr3_aa: CASSEALPAYEQYF
clone_size: once
d_call: .
v_call: TRBV6-1
j_call: TRBJ2-7

cdr3_nt: TGTGCCAGCAGCCCGGGACAGGGGGTGGGAAACACCATATATTTT
cdr3_aa: CASSPGQGVGNTIYF
clone_size: .
d_call: TRBD1
v_call: TRBV5-4
j_call: TRBJ1-3

cdr3_nt: TGTGCCAGCAGTGCAGAGGGGGCGAAAGATACGCAGTATTTT
cdr3_aa: CASSAEGAKDTQYF
clone_size: .
d_call: TRBD1
v_call: TRBV25-1
j_call: TRBJ2-3

cdr3_nt: TGTGCCAGCAGTTACTCTCGGGTAAAGGAAACTGAAGCTTTCTTT
cdr3_aa: CASSYSRVKETEAFF
clone_size: .
d_call: .
v_call: TRBV6-5
j_call: TRBJ1-1

cdr3_nt: TGTGCCAGCTCACCAGAAGGACAGGGGTTCCACGAGCAGTACTTC
cdr3_aa: CASSPEGQGFHEQYF
clone_size: .
d_call: TRBD1
v_call: TRBV18
j_call: TRBJ2-7

cdr3_nt: TGTGCCTGGAGTCGTTTGATAACCCTCCCTGGGGCCAACGTCCTGACTTTC
cdr3_aa: CAWSRLITLPGANVLTF
clone_size: .
d_call: .
v_call: TRBV30
j_call: TRBJ2-6

cdr3_nt: TGCAGCGTTGACTTACGGTTCGAGAACACTGAAGCTTTCTTT
cdr3_aa: CSVDLRFENTEAFF
clone_size: .
d_call: .
v_call: TRBV29-1
j_call: TRBJ1-1

cdr3_nt: TGCGCCAGCAGCTTGACGGGGGGGCAATCAGATACGCAGTATTTT
cdr3_aa: CASSLTGGQSDTQYF
clone_size: .
d_call: TRBD2
v_call: TRBV5-1
j_call: TRBJ2-3

cdr3_nt: TGTGCCAGCACTGACACTCGGAGCAATCAGCCCCAGCATTTT
cdr3_aa: CASTDTRSNQPQHF
clone_size: .
d_call: .
v_call: TRBV6-1
j_call: TRBJ1-5

cdr3_nt: TGTGCCTGGAGTGATTTGGGAGGGATCGAGGAAAAACTGTTTTTT
cdr3_aa: CAWSDLGGIEEKLFF
clone_size: .
d_call: .
v_call: TRBV30
j_call: TRBJ1-4

cdr3_nt: TGTGCCTGGAGTGTACCCCAGGCTAGCTACGCCCAGCATTTT
cdr3_aa: CAWSVPQASYAQHF
clone_size: .
d_call: .
v_call: TRBV30
j_call: TRBJ1-5

cdr3_nt: TGTGCCAGCAGCGCCCGGACAGGGACTAGCAATCAGCCCCAGCATTTT
cdr3_aa: CASSARTGTSNQPQHF
clone_size: .
d_call: TRBD1
v_call: TRBV7-8
j_call: TRBJ1-5

cdr3_nt: TGTGCCAGCAGCTTAGTTCCAGGACAGGGGTACGAGCAGTACTTC
cdr3_aa: CASSLVPGQGYEQYF
clone_size: .
d_call: TRBD1
v_call: TRBV11-2
j_call: TRBJ2-7

cdr3_nt: TGTGCCAGCAGCTTGTCTGCAACTAATGAAAAACTGTTTTTT
cdr3_aa: CASSLSATNEKLFF
clone_size: .
d_call: .
v_call: TRBV7-9
j_call: TRBJ1-4

cdr3_nt: TGTGCCAGCTCACCGGGTCGGAGGGAGTATACGCAGTATTTT
cdr3_aa: CASSPGRREYTQYF
clone_size: .
d_call: .
v_call: TRBV18
j_call: TRBJ2-3

cdr3_nt: TGTGCCAGCAGGGGGGTGTCCAACACTGAAGCTTTCTTT
cdr3_aa: CASRGVSNTEAFF
clone_size: .
d_call: .
v_call: TRBV27
j_call: TRBJ1-1

cdr3_nt: TGCAGCGTTGTTCCTGGGGCAGATACGCAGTATTTT
cdr3_aa: CSVVPGADTQYF
clone_size: .
d_call: .
v_call: TRBV29-1
j_call: TRBJ2-3

cdr3_nt: TGTGCCAGCAGCTCTACCTTATCCGGACACTACAATGAGCAGTTCTTC
cdr3_aa: CASSSTLSGHYNEQFF
clone_size: once
d_call: .
v_call: TRBV7-3
j_call: TRBJ2-1

cdr3_nt: TGTGCCAGCAGCTTAGGCGGCGGGAGGACGTACGAGCAGTACTTC
cdr3_aa: CASSLGGGRTYEQYF
clone_size: once
d_call: TRBD2
v_call: TRBV11-2
j_call: TRBJ2-7

cdr3_nt: TGCGCCAGCAGTGAGTCGGGGGGGTCCTGGAATGAGCAGTTCTTC
cdr3_aa: CASSESGGSWNEQFF
clone_size: .
d_call: TRBD2
v_call: TRBV10-1
j_call: TRBJ2-1

cdr3_nt: TGTGCCAGCAGCTTAGTGCGCGGGGGGGCAAAAGAGACCCAGTACTTC
cdr3_aa: CASSLVRGGAKETQYF
clone_size: .
d_call: TRBD2
v_call: TRBV13
j_call: TRBJ2-5

cdr3_nt: TGTGCCAGCAGCCTGACAGGGCTGGGGGAGCAGTACTTC
cdr3_aa: CASSLTGLGEQYF
clone_size: .
d_call: TRBD1
v_call: TRBV2
j_call: TRBJ2-7

cdr3_nt: TGCGCCAGCAGCTTGGGACAGCCTGGAAACACCATATATTTT
cdr3_aa: CASSLGQPGNTIYF
clone_size: .
d_call: .
v_call: TRBV5-1
j_call: TRBJ1-3

cdr3_nt: TGCAGCGTTGAAGCGAGAGGAGCCAACTATGGCTACACCTTC
cdr3_aa: CSVEARGANYGYTF
clone_size: .
d_call: .
v_call: TRBV29-1
j_call: TRBJ1-2

cdr3_nt: TGCGCCAGCAGCCAAAGACTAGCGGGAGTTGGTGAGCAGTTCTTC
cdr3_aa: CASSQRLAGVGEQFF
clone_size: .
d_call: TRBD2
v_call: TRBV4-1
j_call: TRBJ2-1

cdr3_nt: TGTGCCAGCCGGAAAGGAATTGCTGGAAACACCATATATTTT
cdr3_aa: CASRKGIAGNTIYF
clone_size: .
d_call: .
v_call: TRBV14
j_call: TRBJ1-3

cdr3_nt: TGTGCCAGCAGTGAGTTCCGAGCTAACTATGGCTACACCTTC
cdr3_aa: CASSEFRANYGYTF
clone_size: once
d_call: .
v_call: TRBV2
j_call: TRBJ1-2